These 29 T cell receptor beta chains were sequenced from one sample in a study of shared clonotypes between healthy human individuals. TCRdb's copy holds only in-frame clones and misses some; the assay was immunoSEQ multiplex PCR. In the table there are almost 750,000 clones, 72% of which are singletons. Sequenced input: memory CD4+ T cells sorted from blood. Sample subset: CD45RA-negative fraction. These receptors were obtained from a woman under 40 in good health.

The chain joins TRBV5-1 to TRBJ2-5; D uncertain. CDR3 length: 14 amino acids. Germline CDR1 SGHRS, CDR2 YFSETQ. V shed 4 bases and J shed 5 bases, with 15 bases lying between them. The CDR3 region is CASSRIDPGETQYF. The CDR3 nucleotides read TGCGCCAGCAGCCGCATCGACCCCGGGGAGACCCAGTACTTC.

This clone was picked up one time. This chain links TRBV5-1 with TRBJ1-2, with a tentative D call TRBD1 (5 bases). This CDR3 has 13 residues. Trimming stripped 2 bases from V and 4 bases from J, with 9 bases between. CDR1 and CDR2 from the germline V gene are SGHRS and YFSETQ. The CDR3 nucleotides read TGCGCCAGCAGCTTTCAGGGCGGCTATGGCTACACCTTC. It codes for CASSFQGGYGYTF.

This clone was seen more than once but under ten times. J is TRBJ2-4 and V is TRBV27; D not resolved. The V gene lost 5 bases and the J gene lost 6 bases, with 11 bases spanning the gap. This CDR3 has 13 amino acids. Germline V gene data show CDR1 as MNHEY and CDR2 as SMNVEV (reference sequence). CDR3 DNA sequence: TGTGCCAGCAGTGGACGCCCTGGAAACATTCAGTACTTC. Its translation is CASSGRPGNIQYF.

This sequence joins TRBV5-6 and TRBJ2-7; D possibly corresponds to TRBD1 (5 bases). Trimming removed 2 bases from V and 3 bases from J, with 21 bases in between. The germline gives CDR1 SGHDT, CDR2 YYEEEE. CDR3 length: 17 amino acids. Here the CDR3 reads CASSFGFGSGQLYEQYF. As DNA, the CDR3 is TGTGCCAGCAGCTTTGGTTTTGGGTCAGGGCAACTCTACGAGCAGTACTTC.

The chain combines TRBV28 with TRBJ2-5; weak D call: TRBD2 (5 bases). Germline V lookup: CDR1 MDHEN, CDR2 SYDVKM. V lost 6 bases and J 5 bases, leaving 10 bases between the germline ends. This CDR3 is built from 12 residues. The DNA of the CDR3 is TGTGCCAGCAGGATCGAGGGCGAGACCCAGTACTTC. As protein: CASRIEGETQYF.

This sequence joins TRBV7-9 and TRBJ2-7; weak D call: TRBD2 (6 bases). The CDR3 is 14 amino acids. V dropped 4 bases and J dropped 2 bases, with 12 bases sitting between them. From germline, CDR1 is SEHNR and CDR2 FQNEAQ (reference sequence). CDR3 DNA sequence: TGTGCCAGCAGCTCCAGCGGGTGGGCCTACGAGCAGTACTTC. This sequence encodes CASSSSGWAYEQYF.

The rearrangement uses TRBV9 and TRBJ1-1, with a tentative D call TRBD1 (5 bases). V shed 4 bases and J shed 3 bases, with 16 bases lying between them. This CDR3 is 15 amino acids long. Per the germline V gene, CDR1 is SGDLS and CDR2 is YYNGEE. Here the CDR3 reads CASSLTPGLYTEAFF. CDR3 nucleotides: TGTGCCAGCAGCCTCACTCCGGGACTATACACTGAAGCTTTCTTT.

The V call is TRBV7-9, the J call TRBJ2-5; possible D gene TRBD2, 6 bases. The CDR3 totals 15 residues. Trimming took 6 bases from V and 5 from J, leaving 19 bases between them. Germline V CDR1 and CDR2: SEHNR, FQNEAQ (reference sequence). In nucleotides, the CDR3 is TGTGCCAGCAGTACCCGGGAGAAGGGATGGGAGACCCAGTACTTC. This encodes CASSTREKGWETQYF.

This clone was seen more than once but under ten times. The chain uses TRBV6-6 and TRBJ2-1, with D maybe TRBD1 (6 bases). Germline CDR1 and CDR2: MNHNY and SVGAGI (reference sequence). The length of the CDR3 is 13 residues. Trimming took off 7 bases at V and 8 bases at J, with 15 bases between the two ends. The CDR3 DNA reads as TGTGCCAGCAAACAGGGCCAAAGGGATGAGCAGTTCTTC. Encoded protein: CASKQGQRDEQFF.

The chain is built from TRBV6-5 and TRBJ2-7; 8 nucleotides match TRBD2. The CDR3 covers 15 residues. The germline V gene encodes CDR1 MNHEY and CDR2 SVGAGI. The V gene end was trimmed by 5 bases and the J gene end by 4 bases; junction bases not matched to a gene: 10. In DNA form, the CDR3 reads TGTGCCAGCAGTAAACAATTAGCGGGAAATTACGAGCAGTACTTC. This sequence encodes CASSKQLAGNYEQYF.

V is TRBV19 and J is TRBJ1-5; 7 bases fit TRBD1. This CDR3 is 15 amino acids long. V was pared by 5 bases and J by 7 bases, with 11 bases of the junction left unmatched. The germline gives CDR1 LNHDA, CDR2 SQIVND (reference sequence). The CDR3 region is CASSPPRGRGQPQHF. The CDR3 nucleotides read TGTGCCAGTAGTCCCCCGAGGGGGCGGGGACAGCCCCAGCATTTT.

This chain uses TRBV2 with TRBJ2-2; unclear D gene. V shed 2 bases and J shed 2 bases, with 9 bases lying between them. There are 15 residues in the CDR3. Germline V gives CDR1 SNHLY, CDR2 FYNNEI. The CDR3 protein is CASSESKRNTGELFF. CDR3 bases: TGTGCCAGCAGTGAATCAAAGAGAAACACCGGGGAGCTGTTTTTT.

A few counts support this clone. V gene TRBV30 combines with J gene TRBJ2-7; D could derive from TRBD1 or TRBD2 (5 bases each). In germline, CDR1 is GTSNPN, CDR2 SVGIG (reference sequence). Trimming removed 0 bases at V and 12 bases at J, with 18 bases between. The CDR3 loop spans 13 amino acids. The CDR3 loop reads CAWSVILDSGTYF. The CDR3 region has the DNA TGTGCCTGGAGTGTAATACTGGATTCGGGGACGTACTTC.

CDR3 nucleotide sequence: TGTGCCAGTAGTGCCAGATCTAGCGCGTCTGGGGCCAACGTCCTGACTTTC. The encoded protein is CASSARSSASGANVLTF. The chain carries TRBV19 and TRBJ2-6, with TRBD2 as a possible D gene (6 bases). Germline lookup yields CDR1 LNHDA and CDR2 SQIVND (reference sequence). The CDR3 has 17 amino acids. The ends were cut back, 5 bases at V and 1 base at J, with 15 bases in the middle.

The gene calls are TRBV6-5 and TRBJ1-1, with D unclear. The V end lost 6 bases, the J end lost 2 bases, and 13 bases lay between the germline ends. Germline CDR1 MNHEY, CDR2 SVGAGI. This CDR3 is 14 amino acids long. The CDR3 sequence: CASRPSELNTEAFF. CDR3 DNA: TGTGCCAGCAGGCCCTCAGAACTCAACACTGAAGCTTTCTTT.

The chain employs TRBV6-5 and TRBJ1-5; D ambiguous. Trimming removed 5 bases from V and 6 bases from J, with 17 bases in between. This CDR3 contains 15 residues. Germline CDR1 reads MNHEY; CDR2 reads SVGAGI. DNA of the CDR3: TGTGCCAGCAGTCTCCTACCCGAACTTGGTCAGCCCCAGCATTTT. Translation gives CASSLLPELGQPQHF.

This clone was seen a single time. The genes are TRBV4-1 and TRBJ2-7; 7 nucleotides match TRBD2. The CDR3 has 16 amino acids. Germline-derived CDR1 and CDR2 are MGHRA and YSYEKL. With 0 bases clipped from V and 0 bases from J, the junction kept 5 bases outside the gene matches. The CDR3 DNA sequence: TGCGCCAGCAGCCAAGAAACTAGCGTCTTCTCCTACGAGCAGTACTTC. Encoded protein: CASSQETSVFSYEQYF.

The chain recombines TRBV30 with TRBJ1-1, with 7 bases fitting TRBD1. The length of the CDR3 is 14 residues. Germline lookup yields CDR1 GTSNPN and CDR2 SVGIG (reference sequence). V lost 2 bases, J lost 10 bases, and 13 bases stayed unmatched. The CDR3 loop is CAWSPDGTEDGAFF. In nucleotides, the CDR3 is TGTGCCTGGAGTCCAGACGGGACAGAGGATGGAGCTTTCTTT.

In regard to this clone: A far larger clone is one base from this, pointing to a likely read error. This chain uses TRBV11-2 with TRBJ2-7; 7 bases agree with TRBD2. The germline CDR1 and CDR2 sequences are SGHAT and FQNNGV. Germline trimming cut 5 bases from V and 0 bases from J; bases unmatched to any gene: 4. The CDR3 contains 14 residues. The chain's CDR3 is CASSIQRDSYEQYF. CDR3 DNA: TGTGCCAGCAGCATACAGCGGGACTCCTACGAGCAGTACTTC.

The chain joins TRBV7-2 to TRBJ2-3; D perhaps matches TRBD2 (6 bases). The CDR3 has 14 amino acids. With 5 bases removed from V and 2 bases from J, the gap between germline ends came to 11 bases. The germline CDR1 and CDR2 sequences are SGHTA and FQGNSA. The CDR3, as DNA: TGTGCCAGCAGCCCCCGGAGGGCCACAGATACGCAGTATTTT. This translates into CASSPRRATDTQYF.

This chain connects TRBV2 to TRBJ2-5; D call uncertain. Deletions cut 8 bases from V and 3 bases from J, with 10 bases between. Germline V lookup: CDR1 SNHLY, CDR2 FYNNEI. CDR3 length: 12 amino acids. In DNA form, the CDR3 reads TGTGCCAGCGGGCAGACCAAAGAGACCCAGTACTTC. It codes for CASGQTKETQYF.

The chain employs TRBV5-8 and TRBJ2-3, with 11 bases that match TRBD2. Per the germline V gene, CDR1 is SGHTS and CDR2 is YDEGEE. V lost 0 bases, J lost 4 bases, and 10 bases stayed unmatched. CDR3 length: 18 amino acids. The CDR3 is CASSLAILAGGFADTQYF. The CDR3 DNA sequence: TGTGCCAGCAGCTTGGCTATCCTAGCGGGAGGATTTGCAGATACGCAGTATTTT. Based on the CDR3 plus reference TRBV5-8 and TRBJ2-3, the full variable domain is EAGVTQSPTHLIKTRGQQATLRCSPISGHTSVYWYQQALGLGLQFLLWYDEGEERNRGNFPPRFSGRQFPNYSSELNVNALELEDSALYLCASSLAILAGGFADTQYFGPGTRLTVL.

This clone was seen once. The genes are TRBV28 and TRBJ1-6; D might be TRBD1 (6 bases). This CDR3 spans 12 amino acids. Trimming removed 6 bases at V and 7 bases at J, with 7 bases between. Germline V gene lookup returns CDR1 MDHEN and CDR2 SYDVKM. CDR3 sequence reads: CASSQGNSPLHF. CDR3 sequence (DNA): TGTGCCAGCAGCCAGGGGAATTCACCCCTCCACTTT.

CDR3 sequence reads: CASTPGPSSGYEQFF. CDR3 DNA sequence: TGTGCCAGCACCCCCGGCCCTTCTAGCGGCTATGAGCAGTTCTTC. The chain has TRBV28 and TRBJ2-1, with TRBD2 matching over 7 bases. The germline CDR1 and CDR2 sequences are MDHEN and SYDVKM. The ends lost 7 bases at V and 8 bases at J; junction bases unmatched: 14. The CDR3 sequence is 15 residues long.

This clone has a handful of counts. The chain couples TRBV28 to TRBJ1-3; D possibly corresponds to TRBD1 (6 bases). V dropped 2 bases and J dropped 4 bases, with 21 bases sitting between them. Germline-derived CDR1 and CDR2 are MDHEN and SYDVKM. This CDR3 spans 18 amino acids. The CDR3 loop is CASSLVKGEGHRGNTIYF. The CDR3 nucleotides read TGTGCCAGCAGTTTAGTTAAGGGGGAGGGGCATCGAGGAAACACCATATATTTT.

The chain combines TRBV4-1 with TRBJ1-5, with TRBD1 as a possible D gene (5 bases). Trimming shortened V by 8 bases and J by 0 bases, and 26 bases separated the two germline ends. This CDR3 spans 19 amino acids. Germline lookup yields CDR1 MGHRA and CDR2 YSYEKL. The CDR3 sequence: CASAASGTIGNYSNQPQHF. The CDR3 nucleotides are TGCGCCAGCGCCGCTTCCGGGACTATTGGCAATTATAGCAATCAGCCCCAGCATTTT.

To note about this clone: The sample holds other DNA sequences that translate to the same CDR3. This chain links TRBV5-4 with TRBJ1-2; D call uncertain. Trimming removed 7 bases at V and 0 bases at J, with 13 bases between. There are 14 residues in the CDR3. Germline V gives CDR1 SGHNT, CDR2 YYREEE (reference sequence). The CDR3 nucleotides read TGTGCCAGCTCCCCTGCAGGAGCTAACTATGGCTACACCTTC. This gives the protein CASSPAGANYGYTF. Looking up the rest from reference TRBV5-4 and TRBJ1-2 gives the full variable domain: ETGVTQSPTHLIKTRGQQVTLRCSSQSGHNTVSWYQQALGQGPQFIFQYYREEENGRGNFPPRFSGLQFPNYSSELNVNALELDDSALYLCASSPAGANYGYTFGSGTRLTVV.

The chain has TRBV18 and TRBJ1-5; D unresolved. The V gene's germline CDR1 is KGHSH and CDR2 LQKENI. CDR3 size: 14 residues. V was shortened by 0 bases and J by 2 bases, with 5 bases between the two germline ends. The CDR3 sequence is CASSPPSRNQPQHF. In DNA form, the CDR3 reads TGTGCCAGCTCACCACCGTCCCGCAATCAGCCCCAGCATTTT.

This clone was recorded only once. The V call is TRBV27, the J call TRBJ2-7; TRBD2 is a possible D gene (5 bases). This CDR3 region has 13 residues. The V end was cut by 0 bases, the J end by 4 bases, with 7 bases between. Germline-derived CDR1 and CDR2 are MNHEY and SMNVEV (reference sequence). The CDR3, as DNA: TGTGCCAGCAGTTTATCCCCGGGATACGAGCAGTACTTC. It specifies CASSLSPGYEQYF.